The next 24 T cell receptor beta chains were all read from a single sample in a study of blood T cell repertoires in COVID-19 (TCRdb year 2020). The library came from the immunoSEQ multiplex PCR assay. This immuneACCESS table, as held by TCRdb, lists in-frame sequences with V and J called but not all clones. Of the missing ones, under half trace to an unresolved V gene in checked studies; the others have no known cause. The sample data list 350,000 to 450,000 clones, and 75% to 90% of these were observed just once. The ten largest clones add up to roughly 1.1% of the sample. What was sequenced was PBMCs or T cells enriched from blood (not recorded which). The source of these receptors is a man aged 25 to 45 who had recovered from COVID-19.

This chain uses TRBV6-6 with TRBJ1-2; 7 bases match TRBD1. This CDR3 contains 11 residues. J lost 6 bases, V lost 7 bases, and 2 bases had no gene match. Per the germline V gene, CDR1 is MNHNY and CDR2 is SVGAGI (reference sequence). The CDR3 DNA reads TGTGCCAGCAAACAGGGGAATGGCTACACCTTC. The encoded protein is CASKQGNGYTF.

The V gene is TRBV7-2, the J gene TRBJ2-7; D gene unclear. In germline, CDR1 is SGHTA, CDR2 FQGNSA. Trimming removed 1 base from V and 7 bases from J, with 5 bases in between. The CDR3 spans 11 residues. The CDR3 coding sequence is TGTGCCAGCAGCTTAGTGAGGGAGCAGTACTTC. Translating gives CASSLVREQYF.

The chain recombines TRBV28 with TRBJ1-6, with 7 positions matching TRBD1. CDR3 size: 13 residues. The germline V gene encodes CDR1 MDHEN and CDR2 SYDVKM. Trimming cost V 10 bases and J 8 bases; bases outside gene matches: 8. The CDR3, as DNA: TGTGCCACCCAAACAGGGGCTGATTCACCCCTCCACTTT. This encodes CATQTGADSPLHF. The whole variable domain, filled in from reference TRBV28 and TRBJ1-6, reads DVKVTQSSRYLVKRTGEKVFLECVQDMDHENMFWYRQDPGLGLRLIYFSYDVKMKEKGDIPEGYSVSREKKERFSLILESASTNQTSMYLCATQTGADSPLHFGNGTRLTVT.

This chain joins TRBV5-5 and TRBJ1-5; weak D call: TRBD1 (5 bases). The CDR3 extends over 14 amino acids. From germline, CDR1 is SGHKS and CDR2 YYEKEE (reference sequence). The V and J ends lost 1 base and 5 bases respectively, with 10 bases between them. The DNA of the CDR3 is TGTGCCAGCAGCTTGTTCGACAGAGATCAGCCCCAGCATTTT. Protein product: CASSLFDRDQPQHF.

V and J are TRBV7-2 and TRBJ2-1; 8 bases agree with TRBD2. The length of the CDR3 is 15 residues. CDR1 SGHTA and CDR2 FQGNSA come from the germline V gene. V dropped 5 bases and J dropped 6; count of bases not matched to a gene: 9. The CDR3 DNA reads as TGTGCCAGCAGCCCGTTTGCGGGAGGCGGCAATGAGCAGTTCTTC. This translates into CASSPFAGGGNEQFF.

The chain links TRBV7-9 to TRBJ2-6; TRBD2 matches at 7 bases. Losses at the gene ends were 0 bases for V and 0 bases for J; bases not matched to a gene: 8. The length of the CDR3 is 19 residues. Germline CDR1 is SEHNR and CDR2 is FQNEAQ (reference sequence). Written as DNA, the CDR3 is TGTGCCAGCAGCTTAGCGGTTGGAGCGGGGAGCTCTGGGGCCAACGTCCTGACTTTC. It codes for CASSLAVGAGSSGANVLTF.

The sample holds many counts of this clone. This chain connects TRBV11-1 to TRBJ2-7; TRBD2 might be the D (6 bases). The V end lost 4 bases, the J end lost 5 bases, and 18 bases lay between the germline ends. CDR1 and CDR2 from the germline V gene are SGHAT and FQDESV (reference sequence). The CDR3 is 15 residues long. The CDR3 region is CASSSPWGGFDEQYF. DNA for the CDR3: TGTGCCAGCAGCTCCCCCTGGGGAGGATTCGACGAGCAGTACTTC.

The chain carries TRBV18 and TRBJ1-2; 7 bases line up with TRBD1. The V gene's germline CDR1 is KGHSH and CDR2 LQKENI. V lost 3 bases and J lost 1; bases outside the gene matches: 8. This CDR3 comprises 16 residues. CDR3: CASSPSGGPVNYGYTF. The CDR3 DNA reads as TGTGCCAGCTCACCCTCAGGGGGGCCCGTTAACTATGGCTACACCTTC.

The chain joins TRBV29-1 to TRBJ1-1, with D hard to call. CDR3 size: 15 residues. With 0 bases removed from V and 1 base from J, the gap between germline ends came to 12 bases. Germline-derived CDR1 and CDR2 are SQVTM and ANQGSEA. CDR3 in amino acids: CSVEDGRHSNTEAFF. CDR3 DNA: TGCAGCGTTGAAGATGGCAGGCACTCGAACACTGAAGCTTTCTTT.

V usage is TRBV19 and J usage is TRBJ1-2, with D possibly TRBD1 on 6 matching bases. The ends were cut back, 3 bases at V and 4 bases at J, with 15 bases in the middle. CDR3 length equals 15 residues. Germline values: CDR1 LNHDA, CDR2 SQIVND (reference sequence). The CDR3 reads CASSIETGETYGYTF. DNA for the CDR3: TGTGCCAGTAGTATTGAGACAGGCGAGACCTATGGCTACACCTTC. Combining the CDR3 with reference TRBV19 and TRBJ1-2 gives the whole variable domain DGGITQSPKYLFRKEGQNVTLSCEQNLNHDAMYWYRQDPGQGLRLIYYSQIVNDFQKGDIAEGYSVSREKKESFPLTVTSAQKNPTAFYLCASSIETGETYGYTFGSGTRLTVV.

The gene calls are TRBV29-1 and TRBJ2-1; 11 bases are shared with TRBD2. The CDR3 is made up of 14 amino acids. The germline V gene encodes CDR1 SQVTM and CDR2 ANQGSEA. V trimming: 4 bases; J trimming: 6 bases; junction bases outside the gene matches: 5. The CDR3 DNA is TGCAGCGTTGCAAGGACTAGCGGGCTCAATGAGCAGTTCTTC. Protein product: CSVARTSGLNEQFF.

This chain uses TRBV5-4 with TRBJ1-3; D not certain. The V end lost 6 bases, the J end lost 0 bases, and 10 bases lay between the germline ends. Germline V lookup: CDR1 SGHNT, CDR2 YYREEE (reference sequence). CDR3 length: 14 amino acids. CDR3 amino acids: CASTTPGSGNTIYF. The CDR3 nucleotides read TGTGCCAGCACCACACCTGGCTCTGGAAACACCATATATTTT.

V is TRBV3-1 (or the pseudogene TRBV3-2) and J is TRBJ2-5, with 7 bases lining up with TRBD2. The CDR3 is 14 residues long. Trimming took 4 bases from V and 9 from J; bases not matched to a gene: 11. The germline gives CDR1 LGHDT, CDR2 YNNKEL (reference sequence). CDR3 protein: CASSPMTSFEAQYF. The CDR3 DNA reads TGTGCCAGCAGCCCTATGACTAGCTTTGAGGCCCAGTACTTC.

The genes are TRBV12-3 or TRBV12-4 and TRBJ2-3; the D gene is possibly TRBD2 (5 bases). There are 13 residues in the CDR3. Trimming left V 5 bases short and J 7 bases short, with 13 bases between. For the CDR3, the DNA is TGTGCCAGCAGTCAGCCCGAGGGCCATACGCAGTATTTT. Translation: CASSQPEGHTQYF.

This clone was seen just once. The rearrangement joins TRBV6-2 or TRBV6-3 to TRBJ2-3; 8 bases align to TRBD2. The CDR3 is made up of 18 amino acids. Germline trimming cut 0 bases from V and 2 bases from J; bases unmatched to any gene: 10. Germline CDR1 MNHEY, CDR2 SVGEGT. The CDR3 DNA follows: TGTGCCAGCAGTTACTCGAATAGCGGGACGGCCTACACAGATACGCAGTATTTT. Protein product: CASSYSNSGTAYTDTQYF.

This chain joins TRBV29-1 and TRBJ1-1; no firm D call. The CDR3 has 13 amino acids. Trimming stripped 5 bases from V and 5 bases from J, with 15 bases between. Germline CDR1 and CDR2: SQVTM and ANQGSEA. CDR3 sequence reads: CSVLRQFQTEAFF. The CDR3 DNA reads TGCAGCGTTTTACGACAATTTCAGACTGAAGCTTTCTTT.

V gene TRBV13 combines with J gene TRBJ1-1; D perhaps matches TRBD1 (5 bases). The CDR3 is 13 residues long. V lost 2 bases to trimming and J lost 8 bases, with 12 bases between them. Germline CDR1 and CDR2: PRHDT and FYEKMQ (reference sequence). The CDR3 loop reads CASSLRDWGEAFF. CDR3 nucleotides: TGTGCCAGCAGCTTAAGGGACTGGGGGGAAGCTTTCTTT.

This clone was detected only once. The V and J genes are TRBV6-5 and TRBJ1-6; TRBD1 aligns across 8 bases. V shed 6 bases and J 7 bases; nucleotides not matched to a gene: 8. In germline, CDR1 is MNHEY, CDR2 SVGAGI. This CDR3 spans 15 amino acids. The CDR3 spells CASRPGQGGNSPLHF. CDR3 in DNA: TGTGCCAGCAGACCTGGACAGGGAGGAAATTCACCCCTCCACTTT.

This chain links TRBV5-1 with TRBJ2-1; D gene uncertain. The CDR3 covers 13 residues. Per germline, CDR1 SGHRS and CDR2 YFSETQ. The V and J ends lost 2 bases and 6 bases respectively, with 9 bases between them. This CDR3 reads CASSFQMSNEQFF. Here the CDR3 DNA reads TGCGCCAGCAGCTTCCAGATGTCCAATGAGCAGTTCTTC. Looking up the rest from reference TRBV5-1 and TRBJ2-1 gives the full variable domain: KAGVTQTPRYLIKTRGQQVTLSCSPISGHRSVSWYQQTPGQGLQFLFEYFSETQRNKGNFPGRFSGRQFSNSRSEMNVSTLELGDSALYLCASSFQMSNEQFFGPGTRLTVL.

The V call is TRBV7-9, the J call TRBJ2-7; 9 bases align to TRBD1. Germline lookup yields CDR1 SEHNR and CDR2 FQNEAQ (reference sequence). V trimming: 7 bases; J trimming: 5 bases; junction bases outside the gene matches: 12. This CDR3 has 15 amino acids. CDR3: CASTDRGVHVDEQYF. The CDR3 region has the DNA TGTGCCAGCACAGACAGGGGGGTCCACGTGGACGAGCAGTACTTC.

J is TRBJ2-7 and V is TRBV3-1 (or the pseudogene TRBV3-2), with 7 nucleotides matching TRBD2. There are 16 residues in the CDR3. Germline CDR1 reads LGHDT; CDR2 reads YNNKEL (reference sequence). The J segment lost 3 bases and the V segment lost 0 bases, leaving 8 bases of the junction unmatched. The CDR3: CASSQDLASGVYEQYF. The CDR3 nucleotides read TGTGCCAGCAGCCAAGATCTGGCTAGCGGTGTCTACGAGCAGTACTTC.

J is TRBJ2-1 and V is TRBV29-1, with TRBD2 identical over 8 bases. The V and J ends lost 5 bases and 8 bases, in that order; junction bases with no gene match: 14. Germline CDR1 and CDR2: SQVTM and ANQGSEA. CDR3 length equals 15 residues. The CDR3 region has the DNA TGCAGCGTTTGTAAAGGGCAGCGGGAGATCGATGAGCAGTTCTTC. This sequence encodes CSVCKGQREIDEQFF.

Concerning this clone itself: A read error may account for a junction end that differs from germline. The J gene is TRBJ1-1, the V gene TRBV30; no clear D. The length of the CDR3 is 12 residues. Per germline, CDR1 GTSNPN and CDR2 SVGIG (reference sequence). CDR3 loop: CAWSVANNEAFF. CDR3 nucleotide sequence: TGTGCCTGGAGTGTGGCCAACAATGAAGCTTTCTTT.

This clone has a handful of counts. The chain employs TRBV11-2 and TRBJ2-1; 9 nucleotides agree with TRBD2. The trim removed 1 base at V and 5 bases at J, leaving 6 bases unmatched. Germline V gene lookup returns CDR1 SGHAT and CDR2 FQNNGV. The CDR3 is 16 residues long. CDR3 loop: CASSLGRGRVDNEQFF. Written as DNA, the CDR3 is TGTGCCAGCAGCTTAGGTCGCGGGAGGGTCGACAATGAGCAGTTCTTC.